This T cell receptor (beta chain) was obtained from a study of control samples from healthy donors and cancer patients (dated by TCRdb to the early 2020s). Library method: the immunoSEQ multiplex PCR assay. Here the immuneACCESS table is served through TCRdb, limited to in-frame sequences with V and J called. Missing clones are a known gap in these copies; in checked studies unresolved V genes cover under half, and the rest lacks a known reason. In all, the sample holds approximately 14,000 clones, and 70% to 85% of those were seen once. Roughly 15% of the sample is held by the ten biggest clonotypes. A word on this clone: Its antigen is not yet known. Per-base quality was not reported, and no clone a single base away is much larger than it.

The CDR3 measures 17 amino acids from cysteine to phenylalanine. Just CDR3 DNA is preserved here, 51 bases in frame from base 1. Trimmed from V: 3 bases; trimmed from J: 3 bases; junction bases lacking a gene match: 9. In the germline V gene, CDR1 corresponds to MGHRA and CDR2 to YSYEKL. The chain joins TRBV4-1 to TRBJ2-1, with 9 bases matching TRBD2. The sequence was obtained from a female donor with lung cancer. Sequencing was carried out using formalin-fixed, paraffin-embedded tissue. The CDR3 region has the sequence CASSQRAGTSSYNEQFF. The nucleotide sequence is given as TGCGCCAGCAGCCAGAGGGCCGGGACTAGCAGCTACAATGAGCAGTTCTTC.